Shown below are 9 T cell receptor beta chains from a single sample sequenced in a study of T cell repertoires in cytomegalovirus infection. TCRdb processed the reads anew with MiXCR; each CDR3 protein has one entry. The table has roughly 700,000 distinct CDR3 sequences, 30% to 35% seen once. Their specific antigens are unknown. Sequencing was performed on cultured PBMCs, taken from culture after CMV antigen stimulation. The receptors shown here come from a human donor in good health (CMV status not recorded). Some clones in this sample may be carry-over from other donors' samples.

The chain has TRBV27 and TRBJ1-1; D perhaps matches TRBD1 (6 bases). The CDR3 loop spans 16 amino acids. Trimming cost V 9 bases and J 0 bases, with 20 bases left between them. CDR1 and CDR2 (germline): MNHEY, SMNVEV (reference sequence). CDR3 DNA: TGTGCCAGGTTTCAGGGGAGCCTGACTTTGAACACTGAAGCTTTCTTT. It encodes CARFQGSLTLNTEAFF.

V usage is TRBV2 and J usage is TRBJ2-3; perhaps TRBD2 as D (5 bases). V lost 3 bases and J 4 bases, leaving 8 bases between the germline ends. The CDR3 loop spans 13 amino acids. Germline lookup yields CDR1 SNHLY and CDR2 FYNNEI. The CDR3 sequence: CASSDRRADTQYF. CDR3 nucleotides: TGTGCCAGCAGTGACCGGCGGGCAGATACGCAGTATTTT.

In this sample, this clonotype turned up a few times. The rearrangement uses TRBV7-2 and TRBJ1-5; D is uncertain. The V and J ends lost 4 bases and 0 bases respectively, with 16 bases between them. Germline assignment: CDR1 SGHTA and CDR2 FQGNSA. This CDR3 spans 17 amino acids. CDR3 sequence: CASSSSEGSISNQPQHF. The DNA for the CDR3 is TGTGCCAGCAGCTCTTCAGAGGGTTCAATTAGCAATCAGCCCCAGCATTTT.

This clonotype was found a few times. The chain carries TRBV4-3 and TRBJ2-5; D uncertain. Germline CDR1 is LGHNA and CDR2 is YSLEER. The CDR3 consists of 14 residues. V was clipped by 0 bases and J by 6 bases, with 11 bases between them. CDR3 sequence (DNA): TGCGCCAGCAGCCAAGAAACGGTGTCGCAGACCCAGTACTTC. Translation gives CASSQETVSQTQYF.

This clonotype was seen a handful of times. The genes are TRBV28 and TRBJ2-2, with D perhaps TRBD2 (5 bases). The V gene lost 9 bases and the J gene lost 8 bases, with 10 bases spanning the gap. This CDR3 contains 11 residues. Germline CDR1 MDHEN, CDR2 SYDVKM. CDR3 sequence reads: CASFGGGELFF. The CDR3 DNA follows: TGTGCCAGTTTCGGCGGGGGGGAGCTGTTTTTT.

V and J are TRBV28 and TRBJ1-4, with D hard to call. The CDR3 totals 12 residues. In germline, CDR1 is MDHEN, CDR2 SYDVKM. V gave up 7 bases and J gave up 4 bases, with 7 bases separating them. The CDR3: CASKKLNEKLFF. The DNA of the CDR3 is TGTGCCAGCAAGAAACTTAATGAAAAACTGTTTTTT.

J is TRBJ2-7 and V is TRBV19, with 10 bases aligning to TRBD1. Germline V CDR1 and CDR2: LNHDA, SQIVND (reference sequence). This CDR3 is 16 amino acids long. V trimming: 5 bases; J trimming: 3 bases; junction bases outside the gene matches: 10. The CDR3 DNA follows: TGTGCCAGTAGTCGATCAACCGGGACAGGGGACTACGAGCAGTACTTC. Its protein is CASSRSTGTGDYEQYF. The complete variable domain, with remaining parts taken from reference TRBV19 and TRBJ2-7, reads DGGITQSPKYLFRKEGQNVTLSCEQNLNHDAMYWYRQDPGQGLRLIYYSQIVNDFQKGDIAEGYSVSREKKESFPLTVTSAQKNPTAFYLCASSRSTGTGDYEQYFGPGTRLTVT.

This chain links TRBV29-1 with TRBJ2-5; TRBD1 might be the D (5 bases). This CDR3 has 13 residues. Germline assignment: CDR1 SQVTM and CDR2 ANQGSEA. V lost 5 bases to trimming and J lost 1 base, with 11 bases between them. The CDR3 sequence: CSVSKGIQETQYF. CDR3 DNA sequence: TGCAGCGTTTCTAAGGGGATCCAAGAGACCCAGTACTTC.

The V gene is TRBV28, the J gene TRBJ2-1; the D gene could be TRBD1 or TRBD2 (5 bases each). The germline V and J ends were trimmed by 7 bases and 8 bases, with 18 bases remaining between them. The CDR3 contains 14 residues. The germline gives CDR1 MDHEN, CDR2 SYDVKM. The CDR3, as DNA: TGTGCCAGCATAACAATGGGGACCCCCGATGAGCAGTTCTTC. Translation: CASITMGTPDEQFF.